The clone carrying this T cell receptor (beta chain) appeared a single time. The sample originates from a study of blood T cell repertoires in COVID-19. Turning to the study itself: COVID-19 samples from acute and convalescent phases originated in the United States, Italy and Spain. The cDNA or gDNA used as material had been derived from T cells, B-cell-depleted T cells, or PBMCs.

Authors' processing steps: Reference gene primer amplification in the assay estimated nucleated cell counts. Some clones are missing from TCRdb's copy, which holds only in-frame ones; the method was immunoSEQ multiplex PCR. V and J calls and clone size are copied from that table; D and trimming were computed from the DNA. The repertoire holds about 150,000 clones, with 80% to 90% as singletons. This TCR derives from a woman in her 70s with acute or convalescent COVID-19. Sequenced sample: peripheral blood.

The CDR3 region is CASSLGDNYEQYF. In nucleotides, the CDR3 is TGCGCCAGCAGCTTGGGGGACAACTACGAGCAGTACTTC. The chain joins TRBV5-1 to TRBJ2-7; D is possibly TRBD1 (6 bases). The CDR3 is made up of 13 amino acids. CDR1 is SGHRS and CDR2 is YFSETQ in the germline V gene. With 0 bases removed from V and 3 bases from J, the gap between germline ends came to 7 bases.